The 18 T cell receptor beta chains reported below all come from one sample, sequenced in a study of blood T cells in healthy people across ages. With a J-beta primer mix and a sample-barcoded 5' primer, a second PCR ran 7 to 11 cycles. Each CDR3 protein gets one entry after TCRdb re-called the 5' RACE reads with MiXCR. This table has about 1.6 million distinct CDR3 sequences, roughly 32% appearing once. What was sequenced was blood. These receptors all stem from a woman aged 30 to 39 in good health.

This clonotype was seen only a few times. V and J are TRBV7-8 and TRBJ2-3; D is tentatively TRBD1 or TRBD2 (5 bases each). The germline V gene encodes CDR1 SGHVS and CDR2 FQNEAQ. The CDR3 has 17 residues. Trimming took off 5 bases at V and 2 bases at J, with 20 bases between the two ends. The CDR3 is CASSTLRDHQDTDTQYF. The CDR3 bases are TGTGCCAGCAGCACCCTCCGGGACCACCAGGACACAGATACGCAGTATTTT.

This clonotype was detected only a few times. The rearrangement uses TRBV10-2 and TRBJ2-1; tentatively, D is TRBD2 (6 bases). V lost 4 bases and J 9 bases, leaving 7 bases between the germline ends. CDR3 size: 11 residues. CDR1 is WSHSY, CDR2 SAAADI, per germline. For the CDR3, the DNA is TGCGCCAGCAGTGGGGGGGTTGAGCAGTTCTTC. It encodes CASSGGVEQFF.

About this clonotype: With a much larger clone just one base away, this may be a read error. The rearrangement joins TRBV10-3 to TRBJ2-1; TRBD1 matches at 9 bases. There are 15 residues in the CDR3. Germline V CDR1 and CDR2: ENHRY, SYGVKD. This CDR3 is CAVSELGTGSNEQFF. The CDR3 DNA is TGTGCCGTCAGTGAGTTGGGGACAGGGTCCAATGAGCAGTTCTTC.

The J gene is TRBJ2-7, the V gene TRBV20-1; a possible D gene is TRBD2 (5 bases). Germline V CDR1 and CDR2: DFQATT, SNEGSKA (reference sequence). This CDR3 contains 13 residues. With 8 bases removed from V and 6 bases from J, the gap between germline ends came to 20 bases. CDR3 in DNA: TGCAGTACTGCCCGGACTGGGAGTTTCGAGCAGTACTTC. It encodes CSTARTGSFEQYF.

Details on this clonotype: A much larger clone is a single base away; this may be a read error. J is TRBJ2-1 and V is TRBV5-5; TRBD2 is a possible D gene (5 bases). The V end lost 1 base, the J end lost 6 bases, and 14 bases lay between the germline ends. Per germline, CDR1 SGHKS and CDR2 YYEKEE (reference sequence). There are 15 residues in the CDR3. CDR3 nucleotides: TGTGCCAGCAGCTTGTTGGGAGATAACTGCAATGAGCAGTTCTTC. It yields the protein CASSLLGDNCNEQFF.

V gene TRBV20-1 combines with J gene TRBJ2-1; TRBD2 might be the D (6 bases). V was shortened by 5 bases and J by 0 bases, with 14 bases between the two germline ends. From germline, CDR1 is DFQATT and CDR2 SNEGSKA (reference sequence). This CDR3 has 15 residues. CDR3: CSAYLAVSSYNEQFF. The CDR3 region has the DNA TGCAGTGCTTACTTAGCGGTAAGCTCCTACAATGAGCAGTTCTTC.

This clonotype was seen just once. This may arise from a read error, as a much more abundant clone is one base away. This rearrangement joins TRBV20-1 to TRBJ2-7; D unclear. CDR3 size: 15 residues. Germline V gene data show CDR1 as DFQATT and CDR2 as SNEGSKA (reference sequence). V was trimmed by 1 base and J by 1 base, leaving 14 bases between them. The CDR3 DNA reads as TGCAGTGCTAGAGGCCGCGGCGGATCGTCCTACGAGCAGTACTTC. Translating it yields CSARGRGGSSYEQYF.

The chain couples TRBV5-6 to TRBJ2-7; maybe TRBD1 (6 bases). The end of the DNA aligns better with TRBJ2-5, so the J call may be wrong. In germline, CDR1 is SGHDT, CDR2 YYEEEE. The CDR3 consists of 17 residues. CDR3 bases: TGTGCCAGCAGCTATCGACAGGAATCAGGGCTCGGGGAGACCCAGTACTTC. Translating it yields CASSYRQESGLGETQYF.

This clonotype has just a few counts. The J gene is TRBJ1-5, the V gene TRBV4-1, with 7 bases lining up with TRBD1. Germline V gives CDR1 MGHRA, CDR2 YSYEKL. The CDR3 has 15 residues. The junction had 8 bases not matched to a gene; V was cut back by 1 base and J by 8 bases. CDR3 in amino acids: CASSQVTGFGEPQHF. The CDR3 region has the DNA TGCGCCAGCAGCCAAGTGACAGGGTTCGGGGAGCCCCAGCATTTT.

The V gene is TRBV2, the J gene TRBJ2-7; the match to TRBD2 covers 12 bases. CDR3 length: 17 amino acids. V was pared by 1 base and J by 3 bases, with 7 bases of the junction left unmatched. CDR1 is SNHLY, CDR2 FYNNEI, per germline. CDR3 loop: CASSEGIRLAGDYEQYF. CDR3 in DNA: TGTGCCAGCAGTGAAGGTATCCGACTAGCGGGAGACTACGAGCAGTACTTC. Drawing the rest from reference TRBV2 and TRBJ2-7, the complete variable domain is EPEVTQTPSHQVTQMGQEVILRCVPISNHLYFYWYRQILGQKVEFLVSFYNNEISEKSEIFDDQFSVERPDGSNFTLKIRSTKLEDSAMYFCASSEGIRLAGDYEQYFGPGTRLTVT.

This clonotype was seen a handful of times. The rearrangement links TRBV6-1 to TRBJ2-7; D is unresolved. V lost 6 bases and J lost 4, with 10 bases in between. The CDR3 runs 12 residues. Germline V lookup: CDR1 MNHNS, CDR2 SASEGT. CDR3 coding DNA: TGTGCCAGCAGAGGCATTCAGTACGAGCAGTACTTC. Translated, it gives CASRGIQYEQYF.

This chain uses TRBV5-1 with TRBJ1-5; a weak D match, TRBD1 (6 bases). V was shortened by 7 bases and J by 0 bases, with 14 bases between the two germline ends. Germline V gives CDR1 SGHRS, CDR2 YFSETQ. The CDR3 contains 15 residues. The CDR3 spells CASPRGVTSNQPQHF. DNA of the CDR3: TGCGCCAGCCCTAGGGGGGTTACTAGCAATCAGCCCCAGCATTTT.

A few counts support this clonotype. The genes are TRBV11-2 and TRBJ2-1; D remains ambiguous. Germline V gene data show CDR1 as SGHAT and CDR2 as FQNNGV. This CDR3 is built from 17 residues. With 3 bases removed from V and 9 bases from J, the gap between germline ends came to 24 bases. The CDR3 spells CASSFPLGDALTSEQFF. CDR3 nucleotides: TGTGCCAGCAGCTTTCCCCTAGGCGATGCTTTGACCAGTGAGCAGTTCTTC. The variable domain in full, completed from reference TRBV11-2 and TRBJ2-1, reads EAGVAQSPRYKIIEKRQSVAFWCNPISGHATLYWYQQILGQGPKLLIQFQNNGVVDDSQLPKDRFSAERLKGVDSTLKIQPAKLEDSAVYLCASSFPLGDALTSEQFFGPGTRLTVL.

This clonotype was seen only a few times. This chain uses TRBV2 with TRBJ1-1; D call uncertain. This CDR3 comprises 13 residues. Trimming took off 4 bases at V and 7 bases at J, with 13 bases between the two ends. Germline V lookup: CDR1 SNHLY, CDR2 FYNNEI. The CDR3 nucleotides are TGTGCCAGCAGTGTAAGGGTGGGGTTTGAAGCTTTCTTT. Its protein is CASSVRVGFEAFF. The variable domain in full, completed from reference TRBV2 and TRBJ1-1, reads EPEVTQTPSHQVTQMGQEVILRCVPISNHLYFYWYRQILGQKVEFLVSFYNNEISEKSEIFDDQFSVERPDGSNFTLKIRSTKLEDSAMYFCASSVRVGFEAFFGQGTRLTVV.

The rearrangement uses TRBV9 and TRBJ2-7; D is unresolved. CDR3 size: 13 residues. Trimming removed 3 bases at V and 6 bases at J, with 13 bases between. The germline V gene has CDR1 SGDLS and CDR2 YYNGEE. In DNA form, the CDR3 reads TGTGCCAGCAGCGAGGCCCAGAGGACCGAGCAGTACTTC. Its translation is CASSEAQRTEQYF.

This clonotype was seen a few times. This chain connects TRBV18 to TRBJ2-5; 7 nucleotides agree with TRBD2. Looked up from germline, CDR1 is KGHSH and CDR2 is LQKENI. The CDR3 runs to 16 residues. The V gene end was trimmed by 3 bases and the J gene end by 3 bases; junction bases not matched to a gene: 10. The CDR3 DNA follows: TGTGCCAGCTCACCTGTAGCGGGTTCAGTGAAAGAGACCCAGTACTTC. It specifies CASSPVAGSVKETQYF.

The chain joins TRBV27 to TRBJ2-7; TRBD1 might be the D (6 bases). In germline, CDR1 is MNHEY, CDR2 SMNVEV (reference sequence). The CDR3 spans 12 residues. Trimming removed 6 bases at V and 3 bases at J, with 9 bases between. The CDR3 bases are TGTGCCAGCAGACAGGGTTACTACGAGCAGTACGTC. Protein: CASRQGYYEQYV.

This clonotype was counted only a few times. This chain connects TRBV7-2 to TRBJ2-2, with TRBD2 identical over 7 bases. CDR3 length: 16 residues. Germline lookup yields CDR1 SGHTA and CDR2 FQGNSA. J lost 3 bases, V lost 1 base, and 5 bases had no gene match. The CDR3 spells CASSLVPSGYTGELFF. CDR3 in DNA: TGTGCCAGCAGCTTAGTTCCTAGCGGATACACCGGGGAGCTGTTTTTT.